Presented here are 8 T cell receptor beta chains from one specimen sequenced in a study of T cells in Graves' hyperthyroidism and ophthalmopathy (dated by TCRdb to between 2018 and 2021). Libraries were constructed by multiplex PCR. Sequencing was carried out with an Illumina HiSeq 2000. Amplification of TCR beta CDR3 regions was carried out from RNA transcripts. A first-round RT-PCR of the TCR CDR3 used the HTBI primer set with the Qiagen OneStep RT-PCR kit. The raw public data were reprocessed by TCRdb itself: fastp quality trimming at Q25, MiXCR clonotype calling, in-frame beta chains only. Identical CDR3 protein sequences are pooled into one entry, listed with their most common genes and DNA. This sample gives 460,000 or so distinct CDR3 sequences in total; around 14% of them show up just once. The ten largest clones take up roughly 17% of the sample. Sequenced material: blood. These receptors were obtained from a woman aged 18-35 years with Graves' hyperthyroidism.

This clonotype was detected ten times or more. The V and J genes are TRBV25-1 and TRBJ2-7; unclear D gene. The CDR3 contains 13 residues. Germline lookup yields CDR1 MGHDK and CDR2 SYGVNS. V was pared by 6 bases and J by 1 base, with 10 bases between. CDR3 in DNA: TGTGCCAGCAGAAACCAGGTTTCCTACGAGCAGTACTTC. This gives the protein CASRNQVSYEQYF.

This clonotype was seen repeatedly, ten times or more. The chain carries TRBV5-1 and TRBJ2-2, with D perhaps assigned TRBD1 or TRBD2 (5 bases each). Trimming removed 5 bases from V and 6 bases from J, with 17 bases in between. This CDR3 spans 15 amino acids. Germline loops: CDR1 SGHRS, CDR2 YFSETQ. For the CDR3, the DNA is TGCGCCAGCAGATCCGGGACCCCAGCCGCCGGGGAGCTGTTTTTT. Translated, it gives CASRSGTPAAGELFF.

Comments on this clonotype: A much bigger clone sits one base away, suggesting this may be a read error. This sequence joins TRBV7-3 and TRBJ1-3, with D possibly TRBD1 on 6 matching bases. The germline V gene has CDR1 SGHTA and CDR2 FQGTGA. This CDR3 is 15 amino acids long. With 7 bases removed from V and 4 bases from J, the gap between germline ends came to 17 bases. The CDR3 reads CASTGGSPRGNTIYF. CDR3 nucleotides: TGTGCCAGCACCGGGGGCAGTCCTAGGGGAAACACCATATATTTT. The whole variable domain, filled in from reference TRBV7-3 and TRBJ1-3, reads GAGVSQTPSNKVTEKGKYVELRCDPISGHTALYWYRQSLGQGPEFLIYFQGTGAADDSGLPNDRFFAVRPEGSVSTLKIQRTERGDSAVYLCASTGGSPRGNTIYFGEGSWLTVV.

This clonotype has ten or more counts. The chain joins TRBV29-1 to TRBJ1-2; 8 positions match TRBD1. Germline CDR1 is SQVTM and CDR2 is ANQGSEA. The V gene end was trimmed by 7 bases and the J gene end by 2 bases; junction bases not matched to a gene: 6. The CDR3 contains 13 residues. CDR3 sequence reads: CSAGTGPNYGYTF. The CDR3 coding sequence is TGCAGCGCGGGGACAGGTCCCAACTATGGCTACACCTTC.

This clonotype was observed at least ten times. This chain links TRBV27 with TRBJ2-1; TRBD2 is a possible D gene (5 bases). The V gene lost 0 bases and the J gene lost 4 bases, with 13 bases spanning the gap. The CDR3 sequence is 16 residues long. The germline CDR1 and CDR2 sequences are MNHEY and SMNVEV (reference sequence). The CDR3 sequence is CASSLSAGIVYNEQFF. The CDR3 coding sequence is TGTGCCAGCAGTTTATCGGCCGGGATCGTTTACAATGAGCAGTTCTTC.

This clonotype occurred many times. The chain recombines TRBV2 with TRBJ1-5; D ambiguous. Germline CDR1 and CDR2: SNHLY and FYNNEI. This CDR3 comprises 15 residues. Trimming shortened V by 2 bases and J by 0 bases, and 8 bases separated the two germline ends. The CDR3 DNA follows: TGTGCCAGCAGTGAATTCGATCGTAGCAATCAGCCCCAGCATTTT. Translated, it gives CASSEFDRSNQPQHF.

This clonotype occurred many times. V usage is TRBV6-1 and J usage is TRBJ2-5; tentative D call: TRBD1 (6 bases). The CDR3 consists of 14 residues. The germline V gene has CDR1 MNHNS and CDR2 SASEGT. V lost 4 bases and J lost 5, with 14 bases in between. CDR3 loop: CASSGSTGLETQYF. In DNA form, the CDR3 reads TGTGCCAGCAGTGGCTCGACAGGTTTGGAGACCCAGTACTTC.

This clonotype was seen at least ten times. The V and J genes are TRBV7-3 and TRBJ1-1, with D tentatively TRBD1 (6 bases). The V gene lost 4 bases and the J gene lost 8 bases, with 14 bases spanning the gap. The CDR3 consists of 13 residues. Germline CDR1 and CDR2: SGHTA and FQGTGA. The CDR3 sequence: CASSWGAGMEAFF. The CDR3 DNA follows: TGTGCCAGCAGCTGGGGGGCGGGGATGGAAGCTTTCTTT.